This T cell receptor beta chain emerged from a study of vaccination effects on CD4 cells after COVID-19. About the research overall: The vaccine given was either BNT162b2 or mRNA-1273, in two doses. The study, taken as a whole, reports: Infection- and vaccine-induced clones contracted markedly late after vaccination. In vaccinees who were healthy, merely 1 out of 255 vaccine-induced clones cross-reacted with common cold coronaviruses.

Libraries were prepared by immunoSEQ multiplex PCR; TCRdb keeps only in-frame clonotypes and omits some of them. Altogether tens of thousands of clones are present, roughly two thirds being singletons, with the ten largest covering approximately 22%. The V segment lost 5 bases and the J segment 4 bases; nucleotides outside the gene matches: 9. Germline V gene sequence: CDR1 LNHDA, CDR2 SQIVND (reference sequence). The CDR3 is made up of 15 amino acids. Expansion of antigen-specific CD4+ T cells with viral peptide pools was carried out by the ViraFEST assay before sequencing. Having been cultured for 10 days, the cells underwent CD4+ T cell isolation. Prior SARS-CoV-2 infection was absent in the vaccine recipients, as shown by negative nucleocapsid antibodies. With roughly 10 ug/ml peptides and around 9.6 IU/ml IL-2, some 2 million PBMC per well were cultured. On this clone itself: Antigen specificity is unknown.

Source: CD4+ T cells from PBMCs cultured with SARS-CoV-2 spike peptides, taken before COVID-19 vaccination. The chain joins TRBV19 to TRBJ1-1; TRBD1 aligns across 8 bases. This receptor was obtained from a human donor who received a COVID-19 vaccine. DNA of the CDR3: TGTGCCAGTAGTGACCCAGGGGGCAGGAGCACTGAAGCTTTCTTT. The encoded protein is CASSDPGGRSTEAFF.